The present TCR beta chain was sequenced within a study of CD8 T cells in Susac syndrome. Background on the study: Sequencing included Susac syndrome patients, over five of them with active disease and roughly 8 in remission. Each patient with Susac syndrome, at the time of blood draw, was therapy-naive, on corticosteroids, or on intravenous immunoglobulin alone.

After extraction with the RNeasy kit, roughly 0.45 to 1 ug of the RNA was reverse transcribed using random hexamers. The CDR3 of TCR beta was amplified by immunoSEQ multiplex PCR across 54 Vbeta and 13 Jbeta. Using its own MiXCR run on the immunoSEQ multiplex PCR reads, TCRdb lists one record per CDR3 protein. The data contain approximately 100,000 distinct CDR3 sequences, approximately 93% of them singletons. TEMRA cells were FACS-enriched, and CD8+ and CD4+ T cells were isolated negatively. Trimming shortened V by 5 bases and J by 15 bases, and 20 bases separated the two germline ends. Germline CDR1 and CDR2: PRHDT and FYEKMQ (reference sequence). The CDR3 sequence is 13 residues long.

The sample comprised CD8+ T cells from PBMCs. V and J are TRBV13 and TRBJ2-1; possible D gene TRBD1, 6 bases. The receptor's source is a human donor with Susac syndrome. The chain's CDR3 is CASSIDFRGSAFF. CDR3 sequence (DNA): TGTGCCAGCAGCATAGATTTCAGGGGTTCGGCGTTCTTC. The complete variable domain, with remaining parts taken from reference TRBV13 and TRBJ2-1, reads AAGVIQSPRHLIKEKRETATLKCYPIPRHDTVYWYQQGPGQDPQFLISFYEKMQSDKGSIPDRFSAQQFSDYHSELNMSSLELGDSALYFCASSIDFRGSAFFGPGTRLTVL.